This T cell receptor (beta chain) emerged from a study of control samples from healthy donors and cancer patients. This CDR3 has 14 amino acids. CDR1 is SEHNR and CDR2 is FQNEAQ in the germline V gene (reference sequence). V lost 6 bases to trimming and J lost 5 bases; unmatched junction nucleotides: 9. The table came from immunoSEQ multiplex PCR; TCRdb's copy has only in-frame clones and leaves some out. Of around 31,000 clones in the sample, around 94% were seen once. The sample taken for sequencing was blood. The chain combines TRBV7-9 with TRBJ1-2; TRBD1 matches 7 bases. This TCR derives from a man aged 55 to 70 in good health. This CDR3 reads CASRRQGSVYGYTF. CDR3 bases: TGTGCCAGCAGGCGACAGGGTTCCGTATATGGCTACACCTTC.